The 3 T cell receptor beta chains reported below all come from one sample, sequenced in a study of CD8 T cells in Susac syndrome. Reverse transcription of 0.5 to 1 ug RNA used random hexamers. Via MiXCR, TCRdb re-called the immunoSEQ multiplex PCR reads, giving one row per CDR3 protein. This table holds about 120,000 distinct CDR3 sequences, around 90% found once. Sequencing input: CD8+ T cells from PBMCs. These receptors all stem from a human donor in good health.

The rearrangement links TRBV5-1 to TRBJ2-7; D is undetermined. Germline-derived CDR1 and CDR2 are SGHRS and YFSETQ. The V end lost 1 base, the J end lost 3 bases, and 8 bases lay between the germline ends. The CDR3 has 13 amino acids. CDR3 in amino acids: CASSLIGVYEQYF. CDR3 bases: TGCGCCAGCAGCTTGATTGGGGTCTACGAGCAGTACTTC.

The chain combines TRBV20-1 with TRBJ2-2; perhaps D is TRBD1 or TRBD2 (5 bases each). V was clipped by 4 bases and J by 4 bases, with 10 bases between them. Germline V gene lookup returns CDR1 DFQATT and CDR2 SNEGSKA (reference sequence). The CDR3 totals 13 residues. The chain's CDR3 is CSAMMGTTGELFF. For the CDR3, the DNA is TGCAGTGCTATGATGGGGACCACCGGGGAGCTGTTTTTT.

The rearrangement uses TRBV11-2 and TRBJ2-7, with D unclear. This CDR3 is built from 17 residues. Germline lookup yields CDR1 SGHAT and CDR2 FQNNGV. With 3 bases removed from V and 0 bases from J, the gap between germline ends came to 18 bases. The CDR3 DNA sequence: TGTGCCAGCAGCTTGAGGAGTGACGTCCCCTACTCCTACGAGCAGTACTTC. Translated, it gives CASSLRSDVPYSYEQYF.